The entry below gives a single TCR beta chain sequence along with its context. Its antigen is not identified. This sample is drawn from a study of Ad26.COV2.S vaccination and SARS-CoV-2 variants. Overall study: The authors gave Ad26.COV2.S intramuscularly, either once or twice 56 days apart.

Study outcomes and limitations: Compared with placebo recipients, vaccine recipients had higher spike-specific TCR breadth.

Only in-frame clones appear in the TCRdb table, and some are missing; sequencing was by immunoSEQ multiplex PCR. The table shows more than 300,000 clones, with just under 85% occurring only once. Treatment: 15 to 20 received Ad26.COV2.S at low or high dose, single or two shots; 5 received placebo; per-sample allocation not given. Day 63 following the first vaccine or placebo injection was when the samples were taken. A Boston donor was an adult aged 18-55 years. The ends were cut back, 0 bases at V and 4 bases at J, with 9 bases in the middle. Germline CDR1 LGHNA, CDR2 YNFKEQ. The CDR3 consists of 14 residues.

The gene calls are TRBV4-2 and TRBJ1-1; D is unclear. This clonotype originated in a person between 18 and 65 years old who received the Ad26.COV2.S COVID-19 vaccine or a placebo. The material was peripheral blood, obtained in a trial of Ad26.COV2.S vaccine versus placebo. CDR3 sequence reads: CASSQDGRGTEAFF. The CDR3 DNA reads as TGTGCCAGCAGCCAAGACGGACGGGGCACTGAAGCTTTCTTT.